The clone carrying this T cell receptor beta chain came up a few times. V was pared by 4 bases and J by 1 base, with 14 bases between. The CDR3 totals 15 residues. CDR1 and CDR2 (germline): SGHKS, YYEKEE (reference sequence). TCRdb analysed the RT-PCR reads with MiXCR anew, one entry per CDR3 protein. This sample has 550,000 to 750,000 distinct CDR3 sequences, with 14% found just once. What was sequenced was memory CD4+ T cells from blood. The chain recombines TRBV5-5 with TRBJ1-1; D not resolved. The clonotype originates from a female donor in good health, serving as a healthy control. DNA for the CDR3: TGTGCCAGCAGCCCAATTCCGGGGTGGAACACTGAAGCTTTCTTT. Residues: CASSPIPGWNTEAFF.